What follows are 10 T cell receptor beta chains derived from one specimen sequenced in a study of radiation and T cells in renal cell carcinoma. Time point of the sample: blood 2 weeks post-SBRT. Treatment of the sample: 15 Gy SBRT to primary tumor, nephrectomy 4 weeks later. Using immunoSEQ multiplex PCR, the repertoire was profiled, and TCRdb retains in-frame clones only, with some absent. The sample contains about 150,000 clones, 87% of which appear only once. The source material was blood, sampled from a patient whose treatment included radiotherapy and nephrectomy. The receptors were sampled from a woman in her 50s with renal cell carcinoma.

The chain joins TRBV25-1 to TRBJ1-1; 11 bases map to TRBD1. With 3 bases clipped from V and 6 bases from J, the junction kept 6 bases outside the gene matches. The CDR3 is made up of 15 amino acids. Germline V lookup: CDR1 MGHDK, CDR2 SYGVNS. The CDR3 region is CASSDVDRGPAEAFF. DNA for the CDR3: TGTGCCAGCAGTGACGTGGACAGGGGGCCGGCTGAAGCTTTCTTT.

The chain is built from TRBV7-6 and TRBJ2-1; 8 nucleotides agree with TRBD2. The length of the CDR3 is 17 residues. CDR1 and CDR2 (germline): SGHVS, FNYEAQ. The J segment lost 0 bases and the V segment lost 1 base, leaving 5 bases of the junction unmatched. The chain's CDR3 is CASSLVSGLGSYNEQFF. The CDR3 nucleotides are TGTGCCAGCAGCTTAGTATCGGGACTAGGCTCCTACAATGAGCAGTTCTTC.

This chain joins TRBV18 and TRBJ1-2; TRBD1 is a possible D gene (5 bases). Per the germline V gene, CDR1 is KGHSH and CDR2 is LQKENI. The CDR3 is 15 residues long. V lost 2 bases and J lost 8, with 18 bases in between. CDR3 region: CASSPAGLRFVGYTF. In DNA, the CDR3 is TGTGCCAGCTCACCAGCGGGGCTGCGGTTTGTAGGCTACACCTTC.

The chain combines TRBV19 with TRBJ1-3, with a possible D match to TRBD1 (5 bases). V was shortened by 6 bases and J by 0 bases, with 12 bases between the two germline ends. The CDR3 is 15 amino acids. From germline, CDR1 is LNHDA and CDR2 SQIVND (reference sequence). CDR3 nucleotide sequence: TGTGCCAGTAGCCAGGACACGATCTCTGGAAACACCATATATTTT. Protein: CASSQDTISGNTIYF.

This chain joins TRBV19 and TRBJ2-7; TRBD1 might be the D (7 bases). The CDR3 loop spans 13 amino acids. Looked up from germline, CDR1 is LNHDA and CDR2 is SQIVND (reference sequence). V lost 6 bases, J lost 3 bases, and 12 bases lay in between. The CDR3 loop reads CASRGRGVYEQYF. The CDR3 DNA sequence: TGTGCCAGTAGGGGCAGGGGGGTCTACGAGCAGTACTTC.

The CDR3: CASSLKSGIPSSYEQYF. For the CDR3, the DNA is TGTGCCAGCAGCTTGAAGTCCGGAATCCCGAGCTCCTACGAGCAGTACTTC. The J gene is TRBJ2-7, the V gene TRBV5-4, with D unclear. The V and J ends lost 1 base and 0 bases respectively, with 17 bases between them. Per the germline V gene, CDR1 is SGHNT and CDR2 is YYREEE (reference sequence). The CDR3 length is 17 residues.

This chain joins TRBV14 and TRBJ2-1; no firm D call. This CDR3 region has 16 residues. CDR1 and CDR2 from the germline V gene are SGHDN and FVKESK. The V gene lost 4 bases and the J gene lost 0 bases, with 13 bases spanning the gap. In nucleotides, the CDR3 is TGTGCCAGCAGCCGAACTGCCTCCCTCTCCTACAATGAGCAGTTCTTC. Amino acids: CASSRTASLSYNEQFF.

V is TRBV7-9 and J is TRBJ1-2, with a tentative D call TRBD1 (5 bases). The V end was cut by 5 bases, the J end by 4 bases, with 20 bases between. Germline CDR1 and CDR2: SEHNR and FQNEAQ (reference sequence). The CDR3 runs 16 residues. CDR3 protein: CASSPSGQELFYGYTF. DNA of the CDR3: TGTGCCAGCAGCCCATCGGGGCAGGAACTCTTCTATGGCTACACCTTC.

This chain links TRBV5-1 with TRBJ2-7, with D possibly TRBD1 on 6 matching bases. CDR1 and CDR2 (germline): SGHRS, YFSETQ. Trimming removed 0 bases from V and 4 bases from J, with 8 bases in between. The CDR3 consists of 13 residues. The CDR3 spells CASSLGGGYEQYF. The CDR3 DNA reads as TGCGCCAGCAGCTTGGGAGGGGGATACGAGCAGTACTTC. The full variable domain, rest sourced from reference TRBV5-1 and TRBJ2-7, is KAGVTQTPRYLIKTRGQQVTLSCSPISGHRSVSWYQQTPGQGLQFLFEYFSETQRNKGNFPGRFSGRQFSNSRSEMNVSTLELGDSALYLCASSLGGGYEQYFGPGTRLTVT.

This clone was counted only a few times. The chain carries TRBV7-3 and TRBJ2-5, with 9 bases identical to TRBD1. The junction had 5 bases not matched to a gene; V was cut back by 2 bases and J by 4 bases. This CDR3 spans 15 amino acids. Per germline, CDR1 SGHTA and CDR2 FQGTGA. The CDR3 DNA sequence: TGTGCCAGCAGCTTAGTAGGGGGACAGGGAGAGACCCAGTACTTC. Translation: CASSLVGGQGETQYF.